This is a list of T cell receptor beta chains from one sample in a study of blood T cells in healthy people across ages. One entry per CDR3 protein results from TCRdb running MiXCR on the 5' RACE reads. Altogether around 520,000 distinct CDR3 sequences are present, about 25% being singletons, with the ten largest covering approximately 3.5%. The same specimen was also included in a second study, on T cells of mothers and their children.

The sample comprised blood. These receptors originate from a boy under 10 years old in good health. Both conserved end residues are part of each CDR3. The D gene is left open where the match is weak. Only some rows state a clone size, as once, few, many or a class for expanded clones.

TRBD1	TRBV5-1	few	TRBJ1-5	15	TGCGCCAGCAGCTTGACTCCAGGGGGCTGGGAGCCCCAGCATTTT	CASSLTPGGWEPQHF
TRBD1	TRBV4-1	-	TRBJ2-3	16	TGCGCCAGCAGCCAAGGGGGACAGCCGAGCACAGATACGCAGTATTTT	CASSQGGQPSTDTQYF
-	TRBV12-3/TRBV12-4	-	TRBJ2-6	18	TGTGCCAGCAGTTTACGGTATGCATATCGCTCTGGGGCCAACGTCCTGACTTTC	CASSLRYAYRSGANVLTF
-	TRBV11-2	-	TRBJ2-5	15	TGTGCCAGCACCGAAAACCCGACTATTGCAGAGACCCAGTACTTC	CASTENPTIAETQYF
TRBD1	TRBV5-1	few	TRBJ2-7	15	TGCGCCAGCTCCTACGTGGGACAGGGGGCTTACGAGCAGTACTTC	CASSYVGQGAYEQYF
TRBD1	TRBV27	-	TRBJ2-7	19	TGTGCCAGCATCTCCCGGGACAGGGGTGATAGAAAGTCGAAATACGAGCAGTACTTC	CASISRDRGDRKSKYEQYF
-	TRBV20-1	few	TRBJ2-3	14	TGCAGTGCTAGAGGCCTCCTAGTCACAGATACGCAGTATTTT	CSARGLLVTDTQYF
-	TRBV7-9	-	TRBJ2-7	15	TGTGCCAGCAGCTTAGGGGCAGGGGCCTCCTACGAGCAGTACTTC	CASSLGAGASYEQYF
-	TRBV12-3/TRBV12-4	few	TRBJ2-2	14	TGTGCCAGCAGTTTGCAAGCGTACACCGGGGAGCTGTTTTTT	CASSLQAYTGELFF
TRBD2	TRBV2	few	TRBJ2-7	14	TGTGCCGGCACCCCTGGACTAGCGGGAGCCGAGCAGTACTTC	CAGTPGLAGAEQYF
TRBD2	TRBV7-9	-	TRBJ2-1	17	TGTGCCACCATGACGGCGCTAGCGGGAGAGTTCCCCCATGAGCAGTTCTTC	CATMTALAGEFPHEQFF
-	TRBV14	few	TRBJ2-1	15	TGTGCCAGCAGCTTCCGGACTGGGCTGAGAGATGAGCAGTTCTTC	CASSFRTGLRDEQFF
-	TRBV5-1	few	TRBJ1-2	14	TGCGCCAGCAGCCAGGCGACAGGAGGTCGGAGCTACACCTTC	CASSQATGGRSYTF
TRBD2	TRBV5-6	many	TRBJ2-7	16	TGTGCCAGCAGCAATCCGACTAGCGGGAGCCCCTACGAGCAGTACTTC	CASSNPTSGSPYEQYF
-	TRBV6-5	few	TRBJ1-1	14	TGTGCCAGCAGGGCCCTGGCGGACACCACTGAAGCTTTCTTT	CASRALADTTEAFF
TRBD2	TRBV6-1	once	TRBJ2-1	15	TGTGCCAGCAGTCCCATGTTAGCGGGGTATAATGAGCAGTTCTTC	CASSPMLAGYNEQFF
-	TRBV3-1	few	TRBJ2-1	12	TGTGCCAGCAGCGGGGGGACAAGGCAGGGGTTCTTC	CASSGGTRQGFF
TRBD2	TRBV29-1	many	TRBJ2-5	13	TGCAGCGTCGAACCGACTAGCGGGGAGACCCAGTACTTC	CSVEPTSGETQYF
-	TRBV28	few	TRBJ1-1	14	TGTGCCAGCAGTTTAGGGACACATTCGGCTGAAGCTTTCTTT	CASSLGTHSAEAFF
TRBD1	TRBV5-5	-	TRBJ2-1	17	TGTGCCAGCAGCCGCAGGGACAGTCCAATCGTGTACAATGAGCAGTTCTTC	CASSRRDSPIVYNEQFF
TRBD1	TRBV25-1	few	TRBJ2-5	16	TGTGCCAGCAGTCGTCATCAAGGGGACAGCCAAGAGACCCAGTACTTC	CASSRHQGDSQETQYF
TRBD1	TRBV12-3/TRBV12-4	few	TRBJ1-5	17	TGTGCCAGCAGTTTATTCTCCGGGACAGGGTCCAATCAGCCCCAGCATTTT	CASSLFSGTGSNQPQHF
TRBD2	TRBV29-1	once	TRBJ2-5	18	TGCAGCGTTGAAGAGTGGACTAGCGGGGGGGCAGTTAAAGAGTCCCAGTACTTC	CSVEEWTSGGAVKESQYF
-	TRBV7-2	few	TRBJ2-3	17	TGTGCCAGCAGCCTAAATCAGCGCGGTAGCGGTGGTGATACGCAGTATTTT	CASSLNQRGSGGDTQYF
-	TRBV5-1	few	TRBJ2-2	13	TGCGCCAGCAGCTGGGGAAGGGCGGGGGAGCTGTTTTTT	CASSWGRAGELFF
TRBD1	TRBV9	-	TRBJ2-7	15	TGTGCCAGCAGCTCCAGACAGGGGCCTTCCTACGAGCAGTACTTC	CASSSRQGPSYEQYF
-	TRBV29-1	-	TRBJ2-3	14	TGCAGCGTTGACCCAGGATTCGGGACAGATACGCAGTATTTT	CSVDPGFGTDTQYF
TRBD1	TRBV4-3	-	TRBJ2-1	13	TGCGCCAGCAGCCCGGGACAGGGGACACCTAACTTCTTC	CASSPGQGTPNFF
-	TRBV7-2	few	TRBJ2-7	13	TGTGCCAGCAGCTCTCAGGGGACCTACGAGCAGTACTTC	CASSSQGTYEQYF
TRBD2	TRBV29-1	few	TRBJ2-3	14	TGCAGCACCGGACTAGCGGGAGGCACAGATACGCAGTATTTT	CSTGLAGGTDTQYF
TRBD2	TRBV29-1	-	TRBJ2-7	13	TGCAGCGTGACCGGGACTAGCGGGTACGAGCAGTACTTC	CSVTGTSGYEQYF
-	TRBV12-5	-	TRBJ1-1	14	TGTGCTAGTGGTCGGGGGCTGATGAACACTGAAGCTTTCTTT	CASGRGLMNTEAFF
-	TRBV7-2	few	TRBJ2-1	15	TGTGCCAGCAGCTTAATCGGGGGTCTGTACAATGAGCAGTTCTTC	CASSLIGGLYNEQFF
-	TRBV9	-	TRBJ1-1	16	TGTGCCAGCAGCGTAGGGGGAGGACAGTTCAACACTGAAGCTTTCTTT	CASSVGGGQFNTEAFF
-	TRBV20-1	-	TRBJ2-1	15	TGCAGTGCCGTAGCGGGACAGGGTTCCTACAATGAGCAGTTCTTC	CSAVAGQGSYNEQFF
TRBD2	TRBV15	-	TRBJ2-5	18	TGTGCCACCAGCAGAGGGGGACTAGCTTCTTTCTGGGGTGAGACCCAGTACTTC	CATSRGGLASFWGETQYF
TRBD1	TRBV6-6	few	TRBJ2-7	13	TGTGCCAGCAGCTACTGGACAGGGGGCGAGCAGTACTTC	CASSYWTGGEQYF
-	TRBV15	-	TRBJ2-1	13	TGTGCCACCAGCAGGGACCCTTTGTGGGAGCAGTTCTTC	CATSRDPLWEQFF
-	TRBV6-2/TRBV6-3	-	TRBJ2-7	15	TGTGCCAGCAGCTTAACCCGGGACCTCACCTACGAGCAGTACTTC	CASSLTRDLTYEQYF
-	TRBV13	-	TRBJ1-1	15	TGTGCCAGCAGTAAGTCTCCAGGGAGGAACACTGAAGCTTTCTTT	CASSKSPGRNTEAFF
TRBD2	TRBV15	few	TRBJ2-7	18	TGTGCCACCAGCAGAGTCCCTCTAAAGTTGGGAGGGCCCTACGAGCAGTACTTC	CATSRVPLKLGGPYEQYF
TRBD1	TRBV4-3	-	TRBJ1-1	13	TGCGCCAGCAGCCCCGACAGGGGGGCTGAAGCTTTCTTT	CASSPDRGAEAFF
-	TRBV7-8	few	TRBJ2-7	14	TGTGCCAGCAGCCAAAGGTCTAGCCTCTACGAGCAGTACTTC	CASSQRSSLYEQYF
-	TRBV10-2	-	TRBJ2-7	11	TGCGCCAGCGGGGAAGTCTACGAGCAGTACTTC	CASGEVYEQYF
-	TRBV30	-	TRBJ1-2	14	TGTGCCTGGAAACCTCCACAGGGTCGCTATGGCAACACCTTC	CAWKPPQGRYGNTF
-	TRBV12-3/TRBV12-4	few	TRBJ1-2	13	TGTGCCAGCCGGGACACCGCCTTCGGCGGCTACACCTTC	CASRDTAFGGYTF
-	TRBV6-2/TRBV6-3	-	TRBJ2-5	15	TGTGCCAGCAGCCCCGTTCGAGAGTACCAAGAGACCCAGTACTTC	CASSPVREYQETQYF
-	TRBV3-1	few	TRBJ2-5	15	TGTGCCAGCAGCCAAGAAAGGGTCGGCCAAGAGACCCAGTACTTC	CASSQERVGQETQYF
TRBD2	TRBV2	few	TRBJ2-7	17	TGTGCCAGCAGTCCAAACATTGATAGCGGGGGACCCTACGAGCAGTACTTC	CASSPNIDSGGPYEQYF
TRBD1	TRBV5-1	many	TRBJ2-7	14	TGCGCCAGCAGCCTCCGGGACAGGGGAGCCGAGCAGTACTTC	CASSLRDRGAEQYF
TRBD2	TRBV9	-	TRBJ2-1	15	TGTGCCAGCAGCGTAGTGAGCGGGACTGACAATGAGCAGTTCTTC	CASSVVSGTDNEQFF
-	TRBV29-1	-	TRBJ2-1	13	TGCAGCGTTGTTAGAAGGGTCGACAATGAGCAGTTCTTC	CSVVRRVDNEQFF
-	TRBV12-3/TRBV12-4	few	TRBJ2-1	13	TGTGCCGGGACTCCGACTAGCTACAATGAGCAGTTCTTC	CAGTPTSYNEQFF
TRBD1	TRBV2	-	TRBJ1-4	14	TGTGCCAGCAAACCGGGACAGATGAATGAAAAACTGTTTTTT	CASKPGQMNEKLFF
-	TRBV9	-	TRBJ1-1	15	TGTGCCAGCAGCGTCGATACAGGGTACGACACTGAAGCTTTCTTT	CASSVDTGYDTEAFF
-	TRBV5-1	few	TRBJ2-5	13	TGCGCCAGCAGCTTTTACAGCCAAGAGACCCAGTACTTC	CASSFYSQETQYF
-	TRBV6-5	few	TRBJ2-7	15	TGTGCCAGCAGTTACGCCAGGGGGGGATCCTACGAGCAGTACTTC	CASSYARGGSYEQYF
-	TRBV15	few	TRBJ2-5	15	TGTGCCACCAGCAGAGACAAAGGCGTGGGGGAGACCCAGTACTTC	CATSRDKGVGETQYF
-	TRBV29-1	-	TRBJ1-1	14	TGCAGCGTTGAAGTGGGGGGCGGGAACACTGAAGCTTTCTTT	CSVEVGGGNTEAFF